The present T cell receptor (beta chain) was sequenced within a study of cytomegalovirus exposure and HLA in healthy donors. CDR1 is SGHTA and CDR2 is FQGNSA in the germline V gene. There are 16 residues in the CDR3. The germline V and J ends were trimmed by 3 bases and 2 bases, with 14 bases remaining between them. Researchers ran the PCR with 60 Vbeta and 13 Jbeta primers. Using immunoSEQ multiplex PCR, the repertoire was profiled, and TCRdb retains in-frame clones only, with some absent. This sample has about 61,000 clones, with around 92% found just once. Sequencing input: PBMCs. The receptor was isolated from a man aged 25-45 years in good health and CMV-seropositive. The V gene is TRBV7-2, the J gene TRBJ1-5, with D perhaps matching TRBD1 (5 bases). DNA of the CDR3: TGTGCCAGCAGCTTGAGGTGGGGGGAGGGCAATCAGCCCCAGCATTTT. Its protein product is CASSLRWGEGNQPQHF.